The T cell receptor (beta chain) described here comes from a study of blood T cells in healthy people across ages. A second roughly 6 to 12 cycle PCR used barcoded and J-beta primers. TCRdb reprocessed the 5' RACE reads with MiXCR, giving one entry per CDR3 protein. The sample holds more than 800,000 distinct CDR3 sequences; roughly 26% are singletons and the top ten take 15% to 20%. About this clonotype itself: The junction does not match germline at one end; this may be a read error.

The germline V gene has CDR1 KGHSH and CDR2 LQKENI. The CDR3 has 14 amino acids. Per sample, no less than 5 micrograms of total RNA were extracted. This receptor was obtained from an elderly woman in good health. The sample was blood. J is TRBJ2-5 and V is TRBV18; 7 bases line up with TRBD1. The CDR3 spells CASSPATGQETQYF. The CDR3 DNA reads TGTGCCAGCTCACCAGCGACAGGGCAAGAGACTCAGTACTTC.